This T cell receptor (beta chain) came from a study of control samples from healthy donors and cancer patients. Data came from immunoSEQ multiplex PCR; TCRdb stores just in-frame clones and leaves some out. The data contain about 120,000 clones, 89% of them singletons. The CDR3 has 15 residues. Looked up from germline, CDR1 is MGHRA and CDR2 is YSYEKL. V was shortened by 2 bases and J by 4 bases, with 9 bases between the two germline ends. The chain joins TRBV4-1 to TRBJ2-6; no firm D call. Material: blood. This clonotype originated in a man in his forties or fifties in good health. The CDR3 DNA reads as TGCGCCAGCAGCCAATCAGGCTCCGGGGCCAACGTCCTGACTTTC. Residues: CASSQSGSGANVLTF.